This is a list of T cell receptor beta chains from one sample in a study of OX40 agonist ivuxolimab in advanced cancers. Measured with immunoSEQ multiplex PCR; TCRdb has only the in-frame clones, and not every one. This table holds under 55,000 clones, more than 70% found once. The sequenced sample was CD4+ or CD8+ T cells sorted from blood, obtained in a trial of the OX40 agonist ivuxolimab. The receptors shown here come from an adult with an advanced solid tumor such as melanoma, head and neck, liver or kidney cancer. Both conserved end residues are part of each CDR3. Fields, in order: J gene, D gene, clone size, V gene, CDR3 protein, CDR3 DNA. A D gene is named only where the DNA matches it firmly. The size of a clone is reported for some rows only, either as once, few or many, or as a class for expanded clones.

j_call: TRBJ1-1; d_call: NA; clone_size: once; v_call: TRBV27; cdr3_aa: CASSLGVDWEQAFF; cdr3_nt: TGTGCCAGCAGTTTAGGGGTGGACTGGGAGCAAGCTTTCTTT
j_call: TRBJ2-5; d_call: TRBD2; clone_size: NA; v_call: TRBV27; cdr3_aa: CASSPGGGRETQYF; cdr3_nt: TGTGCCAGCAGTCCCGGGGGGGGGAGGGAGACCCAGTACTTC
j_call: TRBJ1-4; d_call: NA; clone_size: NA; v_call: TRBV27; cdr3_aa: CASSRGSLRNEKLFF; cdr3_nt: TGTGCCAGCAGTCGTGGGTCTCTTCGTAATGAAAAACTGTTTTTT
j_call: TRBJ1-2; d_call: NA; clone_size: NA; v_call: TRBV27; cdr3_aa: CASSFVGAENGYTF; cdr3_nt: TGTGCCAGCAGTTTTGTGGGGGCCGAGAATGGCTACACCTTC
j_call: TRBJ2-7; d_call: NA; clone_size: NA; v_call: TRBV7-8; cdr3_aa: CASSWGPGDYEQYF; cdr3_nt: TGTGCCAGCAGCTGGGGTCCAGGGGACTACGAGCAGTACTTC
j_call: TRBJ2-7; d_call: NA; clone_size: NA; v_call: TRBV27; cdr3_aa: CASSRTGREQYF; cdr3_nt: TGTGCCAGCAGCCGCACGGGCCGGGAGCAGTACTTC
j_call: TRBJ2-2; d_call: NA; clone_size: NA; v_call: TRBV7-2; cdr3_aa: CASSPGAGRDTGELFF; cdr3_nt: TGTGCCAGCAGCCCGGGAGCCGGACGGGACACCGGGGAGCTGTTTTTT
j_call: TRBJ2-5; d_call: TRBD1; clone_size: NA; v_call: TRBV29-1; cdr3_aa: CSATGLRQTQYF; cdr3_nt: TGCAGCGCGACAGGGTTAAGGCAGACCCAGTACTTC
j_call: TRBJ2-1; d_call: NA; clone_size: few; v_call: TRBV5-4; cdr3_aa: CASSPRWGSSYNEQFF; cdr3_nt: TGTGCCAGCAGCCCGCGGTGGGGCAGCTCCTACAATGAGCAGTTCTTC
j_call: TRBJ2-2; d_call: TRBD1; clone_size: NA; v_call: TRBV4-1; cdr3_aa: CASSRQGVPNTGELFF; cdr3_nt: TGCGCCAGCAGCCGACAGGGGGTTCCGAACACCGGGGAGCTGTTTTTT
j_call: TRBJ2-1; d_call: NA; clone_size: NA; v_call: TRBV6-5; cdr3_aa: CASSPQLGSYNEQFF; cdr3_nt: TGTGCCAGCAGCCCCCAGTTGGGGTCCTACAATGAGCAGTTCTTC
j_call: TRBJ1-2; d_call: NA; clone_size: NA; v_call: TRBV12-5; cdr3_aa: CASVRTRDGYTF; cdr3_nt: TGTGCTAGTGTCCGAACCCGGGATGGCTACACCTTC
j_call: TRBJ1-2; d_call: TRBD1; clone_size: NA; v_call: TRBV2; cdr3_aa: CASRGTGGPLDTF; cdr3_nt: TGTGCCAGCAGGGGGACAGGAGGCCCGCTCGACACCTTC
j_call: TRBJ2-4; d_call: NA; clone_size: NA; v_call: TRBV7-9; cdr3_aa: CASSADHSNIQYF; cdr3_nt: TGTGCCAGCAGCGCGGACCACTCAAACATTCAGTACTTC
j_call: TRBJ2-2; d_call: NA; clone_size: NA; v_call: TRBV2; cdr3_aa: CASRTGLSGELFF; cdr3_nt: TGTGCCAGCAGGACAGGACTTTCCGGGGAGCTGTTTTTT
j_call: TRBJ1-5; d_call: NA; clone_size: NA; v_call: TRBV5-8; cdr3_aa: CASSLDGNSNQPQHF; cdr3_nt: TGTGCCAGCAGCTTGGACGGTAATAGCAATCAGCCCCAGCATTTT
j_call: TRBJ1-2; d_call: NA; clone_size: once; v_call: TRBV5-5; cdr3_aa: CASSLTGNGYTF; cdr3_nt: TGTGCCAGCAGCTTGACAGGGAACGGCTACACCTTC
j_call: TRBJ2-2; d_call: NA; clone_size: NA; v_call: TRBV5-1; cdr3_aa: CASSFRGQTGELFF; cdr3_nt: TGCGCCAGCAGCTTTCGGGGGCAGACCGGGGAGCTGTTTTTT
j_call: TRBJ2-3; d_call: TRBD2; clone_size: medium-sized; v_call: TRBV19; cdr3_aa: CGSRGGRHGTDTQYF; cdr3_nt: TGTGGATCAAGGGGCGGGAGGCATGGCACAGATACGCAGTATTTT
j_call: TRBJ2-3; d_call: TRBD2; clone_size: NA; v_call: TRBV27; cdr3_aa: CASSLGSSGTDTQYF; cdr3_nt: TGTGCCAGCAGTTTGGGGTCTAGCGGGACTGATACGCAGTATTTT
j_call: TRBJ1-5; d_call: TRBD1; clone_size: NA; v_call: TRBV15; cdr3_aa: CATRRDRNQPQHF; cdr3_nt: TGTGCCACCAGACGGGACAGAAATCAGCCCCAGCATTTT
j_call: TRBJ1-2; d_call: NA; clone_size: NA; v_call: TRBV7-9; cdr3_aa: CASSLGRADGYTF; cdr3_nt: TGTGCCAGCAGCTTAGGGAGGGCGGACGGCTACACCTTC
j_call: TRBJ2-7; d_call: TRBD2; clone_size: NA; v_call: TRBV9; cdr3_aa: CASSPVAGAHYEQYF; cdr3_nt: TGTGCCAGCAGCCCAGTAGCGGGGGCGCACTACGAGCAGTACTTC
j_call: TRBJ1-1; d_call: TRBD1; clone_size: few; v_call: TRBV6-1; cdr3_aa: CASSEGEQGFTEAFF; cdr3_nt: TGTGCCAGCAGTGAAGGTGAACAGGGGTTTACTGAAGCTTTCTTT
j_call: TRBJ2-7; d_call: TRBD2; clone_size: NA; v_call: TRBV6-1; cdr3_aa: CASSEEFSGRDEQYF; cdr3_nt: TGTGCCAGCAGTGAAGAATTCAGCGGGAGGGACGAGCAGTACTTC
j_call: TRBJ1-2; d_call: NA; clone_size: NA; v_call: TRBV6-1; cdr3_aa: CASSYSRTEGGYTF; cdr3_nt: TGTGCCAGCAGTTATAGTAGGACTGAGGGCGGCTACACCTTC
j_call: TRBJ1-2; d_call: NA; clone_size: NA; v_call: TRBV2; cdr3_aa: CASSEATLPNF; cdr3_nt: TGTGCCAGCAGTGAAGCCACACTTCCCAACTTC
j_call: TRBJ2-5; d_call: NA; clone_size: NA; v_call: TRBV27; cdr3_aa: CASSFSGTQYF; cdr3_nt: TGTGCCAGCAGTTTTTCTGGGACCCAGTACTTC
j_call: TRBJ1-6; d_call: NA; clone_size: NA; v_call: TRBV2; cdr3_aa: CASSGAGDPPLHF; cdr3_nt: TGTGCCAGCAGTGGGGCAGGGGACCCACCCCTCCACTTT
j_call: TRBJ2-3; d_call: TRBD2; clone_size: NA; v_call: TRBV7-9; cdr3_aa: CASSQEGASGLTDTQYF; cdr3_nt: TGTGCCAGCAGCCAAGAAGGCGCTAGCGGGCTCACAGATACGCAGTATTTT
j_call: TRBJ2-3; d_call: TRBD2; clone_size: NA; v_call: TRBV9; cdr3_aa: CASSVNRGLAGTDTQYF; cdr3_nt: TGTGCCAGCAGCGTAAACAGGGGACTAGCGGGCACAGATACGCAGTATTTT
j_call: TRBJ2-5; d_call: TRBD2; clone_size: NA; v_call: TRBV6-4; cdr3_aa: CASSPSGEQETQYF; cdr3_nt: TGTGCCAGCAGTCCTAGCGGAGAACAAGAGACCCAGTACTTC
j_call: TRBJ2-3; d_call: NA; clone_size: NA; v_call: TRBV21-1; cdr3_aa: CASSFSRLAVCADTQYF; cdr3_nt: TGTGCCAGCAGCTTCTCTCGCCTAGCGGTGTGTGCAGATACGCAGTATTTT
j_call: TRBJ2-3; d_call: NA; clone_size: NA; v_call: TRBV5-1; cdr3_aa: CASSLVAPSTDTQYF; cdr3_nt: TGCGCCAGCAGCTTGGTGGCGCCTAGCACAGATACGCAGTATTTT
j_call: TRBJ2-7; d_call: TRBD1; clone_size: NA; v_call: TRBV9; cdr3_aa: CASSVAGTGDEQYF; cdr3_nt: TGTGCCAGCAGCGTAGCCGGGACAGGGGACGAGCAGTACTTC
j_call: TRBJ2-7; d_call: NA; clone_size: NA; v_call: TRBV4-1; cdr3_aa: CASSQGLGSEQYF; cdr3_nt: TGCGCCAGCAGCCAAGGTCTAGGTTCCGAGCAGTACTTC
j_call: TRBJ2-7; d_call: NA; clone_size: NA; v_call: TRBV4-1; cdr3_aa: CASSQVLGEQYF; cdr3_nt: TGCGCCAGCAGCCAAGTTTTAGGGGAGCAGTACTTC
j_call: TRBJ1-6; d_call: TRBD1; clone_size: few; v_call: TRBV2; cdr3_aa: CATKTGALTLHF; cdr3_nt: TGTGCCACCAAAACAGGGGCCCTAACCCTCCACTTT
j_call: TRBJ1-1; d_call: NA; clone_size: NA; v_call: TRBV9; cdr3_aa: CASRGGGRRGTEAFF; cdr3_nt: TGTGCCAGCAGAGGAGGCGGGCGGCGGGGGACTGAAGCTTTCTTT
j_call: TRBJ1-4; d_call: NA; clone_size: NA; v_call: TRBV15; cdr3_aa: CATSRSRVDEKLFF; cdr3_nt: TGTGCCACCAGCAGATCGAGGGTGGATGAAAAACTGTTTTTT
j_call: TRBJ2-3; d_call: TRBD1; clone_size: once; v_call: TRBV27; cdr3_aa: CASSPTGTTDTQYF; cdr3_nt: TGTGCCAGCAGCCCGACAGGGACCACAGATACGCAGTATTTT
j_call: TRBJ2-7; d_call: NA; clone_size: NA; v_call: TRBV27; cdr3_aa: CASSLSGEQYF; cdr3_nt: TGTGCCAGCAGTTTATCAGGGGAGCAGTACTTC
j_call: TRBJ2-7; d_call: NA; clone_size: NA; v_call: TRBV11-2; cdr3_aa: CASSPGLSYEQYF; cdr3_nt: TGTGCCAGCAGCCCGGGACTTTCCTACGAGCAGTACTTC
j_call: TRBJ2-7; d_call: TRBD1; clone_size: NA; v_call: TRBV5-5; cdr3_aa: CASSLETGSYEQYF; cdr3_nt: TGTGCCAGCAGCTTGGAGACAGGGTCCTACGAGCAGTACTTC
j_call: TRBJ1-6; d_call: TRBD1; clone_size: NA; v_call: TRBV4-1; cdr3_aa: CASSQPTTGFNSPLHF; cdr3_nt: TGCGCCAGCAGCCAACCCACGACAGGGTTCAATTCACCCCTCCACTTT
j_call: TRBJ1-1; d_call: NA; clone_size: NA; v_call: TRBV6-1; cdr3_aa: CASSTQGLNTEAFF; cdr3_nt: TGTGCCAGCAGTACACAGGGTTTGAACACTGAGGCTTTCTTT
j_call: TRBJ1-1; d_call: NA; clone_size: NA; v_call: TRBV7-3; cdr3_aa: CASSLVGNTEAFF; cdr3_nt: TGTGCCAGCAGCTTGGTGGGGAACACTGAAGCTTTCTTT
j_call: TRBJ2-1; d_call: NA; clone_size: NA; v_call: TRBV6-6; cdr3_aa: CASAIGIAMGHEQFF; cdr3_nt: TGTGCCAGCGCAATCGGCATAGCTATGGGCCATGAGCAGTTCTTC
j_call: TRBJ2-7; d_call: TRBD1; clone_size: NA; v_call: TRBV5-1; cdr3_aa: CASSIHPRDRVYEQYF; cdr3_nt: TGCGCCAGCAGCATCCACCCCCGGGACAGGGTCTACGAGCAGTACTTC
j_call: TRBJ1-1; d_call: NA; clone_size: NA; v_call: TRBV27; cdr3_aa: CASSFSTTGFTEAFF; cdr3_nt: TGTGCCAGCAGTTTCTCGACCACAGGCTTTACTGAAGCTTTCTTT
j_call: TRBJ2-7; d_call: NA; clone_size: NA; v_call: TRBV9; cdr3_aa: CASSQGSAYEQYF; cdr3_nt: TGTGCCAGCAGCCAGGGCTCGGCCTACGAGCAGTACTTC
j_call: TRBJ1-2; d_call: TRBD1; clone_size: NA; v_call: TRBV13; cdr3_aa: CASSQGGIEGYTF; cdr3_nt: TGTGCCAGCAGCCAGGGGGGGATCGAGGGCTACACCTTC
j_call: TRBJ2-1; d_call: NA; clone_size: NA; v_call: TRBV9; cdr3_aa: CASGQSSYNEQFF; cdr3_nt: TGTGCCAGCGGGCAGAGCTCCTACAATGAGCAGTTCTTC